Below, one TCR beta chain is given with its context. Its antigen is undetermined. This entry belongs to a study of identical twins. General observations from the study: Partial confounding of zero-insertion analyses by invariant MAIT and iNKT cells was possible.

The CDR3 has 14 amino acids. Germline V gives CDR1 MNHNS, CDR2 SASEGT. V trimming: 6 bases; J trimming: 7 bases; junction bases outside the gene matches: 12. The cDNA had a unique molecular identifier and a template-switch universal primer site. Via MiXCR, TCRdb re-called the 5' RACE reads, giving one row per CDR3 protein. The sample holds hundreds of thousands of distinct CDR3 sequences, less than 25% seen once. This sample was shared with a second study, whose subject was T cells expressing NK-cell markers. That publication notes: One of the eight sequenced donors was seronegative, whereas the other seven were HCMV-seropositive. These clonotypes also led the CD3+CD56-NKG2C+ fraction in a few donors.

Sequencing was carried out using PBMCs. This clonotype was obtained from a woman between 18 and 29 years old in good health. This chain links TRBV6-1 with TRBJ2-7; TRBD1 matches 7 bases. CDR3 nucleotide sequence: TGTGCCAGCAGCATTAAGGGGGAGACAGGGGAGCAGTACTTC. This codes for CASSIKGETGEQYF.